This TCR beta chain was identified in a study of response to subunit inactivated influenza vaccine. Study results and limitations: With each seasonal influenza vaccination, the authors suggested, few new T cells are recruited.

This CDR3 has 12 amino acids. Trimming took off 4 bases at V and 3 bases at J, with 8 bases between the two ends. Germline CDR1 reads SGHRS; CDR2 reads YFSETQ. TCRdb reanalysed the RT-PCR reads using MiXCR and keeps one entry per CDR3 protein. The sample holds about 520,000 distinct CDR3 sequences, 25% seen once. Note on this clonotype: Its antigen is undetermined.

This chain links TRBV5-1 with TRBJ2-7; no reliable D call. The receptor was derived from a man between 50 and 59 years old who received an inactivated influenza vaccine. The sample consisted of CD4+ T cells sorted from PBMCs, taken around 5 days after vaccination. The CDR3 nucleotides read TGCGCCAGCAGCATACCGGGCTACGAGCAGTACTTC. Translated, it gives CASSIPGYEQYF.